Sequencing of this T cell receptor beta chain was carried out in a study of PD-1 blockade in classical Hodgkin lymphoma (dated by TCRdb to 2020 to 2021). In terms of the full investigation: Nivolumab dosing was 3 mg/kg intravenously every 2 weeks, continuing until either disease progression or unacceptable toxicity. The study used TCR beta sequencing and CyTOF to define a peripheral blood immune signature of response to PD-1 blockade in classical Hodgkin lymphoma.

Details on this clone: Its antigen is currently not known. No much larger clone is present one base from it, and per-base qualities are unavailable.

The Qiagen DNeasy kit was used to extract genomic DNA from unsorted PBMCs and from the negatively selected CD4+ and CD8+ fractions. TCR beta CDR3 regions were amplified by immunoSEQ multiplex PCR using primers annealing to V and J segments. A synthetic immune receptor repertoire was used to minimize amplification bias, and any remaining bias was removed computationally after sequencing. In the source study's methods: Custom Python scripts were used to quantify repertoire diversity as the Shannon entropy index. Unsorted, CD4+ and CD8+ repertoires were examined separately, except in combined analyses, for which CD4+ and CD8+ sequences were merged in silico. Clonal expansion was defined as at least a 2-fold frequency increase after treatment relative to C1D1, with a pseudocount of 0.5 for undetected baseline clones. Singleton clones were defined as clones with 0 or 1 copy at C1D1, and non-singleton clones were defined as clones with 2 or more copies. Clones expanded in unsorted samples were labelled as CD4+, CD8+ or unknown by matching protein sequences in sorted samples from the same patient. Wilcoxon tests on paired samples were used to test diversity changes from C1D1 to C4D1. Sourced from immuneACCESS, this table was stored by TCRdb with only in-frame sequences that have V and J called. A share of the clones is absent; for the studies checked, an unresolved V gene accounts for under half, and the remainder has no known explanation. V, J and clone size are taken as reported in that table, and D and trimming were inferred from the DNA itself. Counted in this sample were 40,000 to 50,000 clones; just under 80% of them appeared once. The leading ten clones occupy roughly an eighth of the sample.

The sample's time point label, decoded: cycle 1 day 1 (C1D1), immediately before nivolumab initiation. All trial patients had relapsed after autologous stem cell transplantation, with cohorts A, B and C differing in prior brentuximab vedotin exposure. The trial cohort included 55 to 65 patients with relapsed/refractory classical Hodgkin lymphoma, and each patient had a best overall response of complete response, partial response or progressive disease. In the multi-cohort phase II CheckMate 205 trial, trial patients received single-agent nivolumab. An independent review committee assessed best overall response using the 2007 International Working Group response criteria. Trial PBMCs were collected immediately before nivolumab initiation (C1D1) and during therapy at cycle 2 day 1 and cycle 4 day 1. Peripheral blood was collected in 8 mL Vacutainer Cell Preparation Tubes, from which PBMCs were isolated by centrifugation and then cryopreserved.

The germline V gene supplies CDR1 SGHTA and CDR2 FQGNSA. Trimming at the junction amounts to 6 bases on V and 4 bases on J, and the germline ends lie 12 bases apart. Reading from cysteine to phenylalanine, the CDR3 counts 13 amino acids. Only CDR3 DNA remains: 39 bases, in frame from the first base. Findings and caveats that apply to the study as a whole: Only a single clinical trial cohort was studied, and what caused the repertoire differences, possibly disease activity or prior therapy, remained undefined. A significant rise by C4D1 was seen in CD4+ but not CD8+ TCR diversity (p=0.0027 vs p=0.16), with the rise being most apparent in complete responders (p=0.02). Diversity was lower in patients who began nivolumab less than 1 year after ASCT, so these patients were left out of later analyses to avoid confounding by immune reconstitution. Newly diagnosed patients were reported to have lower baseline TCR diversity than healthy donors, and relapsed/refractory patients were reported to have lower baseline TCR diversity still. Baseline diversity similar to that of newly diagnosed patients was observed in trial patients achieving complete response, whereas significantly lower diversity was observed in partial responders and progressors.

Recombination joined TRBV7-2 with TRBJ2-5; the D gene assignment is perhaps TRBD1 or TRBD2, with each matching 5 bases. Sequenced material: peripheral blood mononuclear cells (PBMCs), taken at baseline. This TCR was sampled from a human donor with classical Hodgkin lymphoma. In nucleotides, the sequence is TGTGCCAGCAGGAGGGGCTCCGGAGAGACCCAGTACTTC. Translated, it reads CASRRGSGETQYF.